This TCR beta chain came from a study of blood T cell repertoires in COVID-19. In the study overall: Whether acute or convalescent, the COVID-19 samples came from the United States, Italy and Spain. Nucleic acid was either cDNA or gDNA, and it came from T cells, B-cell-depleted T cells, or PBMCs.

While infection was still active, Seattle patients were enrolled and then followed longitudinally. Study processing details: How many nucleated cells were present was estimated from reference gene primer amplification. Sequencing used immunoSEQ multiplex PCR; TCRdb keeps in-frame clones, though not all of them. V and J calls and clone size follow that table, whereas D and trimming were derived from the DNA. The repertoire holds 200,000 to 250,000 clones, 85% seen once, with roughly 5% in the top ten. Looked up from germline, CDR1 is SGHNT and CDR2 is YYREEE (reference sequence). The V segment lost 5 bases and the J segment 5 bases; nucleotides outside the gene matches: 15. The CDR3 is made up of 17 amino acids.

The sample comprised peripheral blood. This sequence joins TRBV5-4 and TRBJ2-2, with TRBD1 matching 7 bases. The receptor was isolated from a man over 45 with COVID-19, enrolled during active disease. Here the CDR3 reads CASRPSGGISGTGELFF. The CDR3 DNA sequence: TGTGCCAGCAGACCCTCAGGGGGTATTAGTGGGACCGGGGAGCTGTTTTTT.